This T cell receptor (beta chain) was sequenced in a study of blood T cell repertoires in COVID-19. The protocol was immunoSEQ multiplex PCR, while the TCRdb copy is restricted to in-frame clones and leaves out a portion. The sample carries around 200,000 clones, 85% to 90% recorded once. V lost 7 bases and J lost 0, with 10 bases in between. This CDR3 has 14 amino acids. Germline lookup yields CDR1 MNHNY and CDR2 SVGAGI (reference sequence). This clone was seen more than once but under ten times. V usage is TRBV6-6 and J usage is TRBJ1-3; D not resolved. Sequenced input: peripheral blood. This TCR was recovered from a woman under 30 who had recovered from COVID-19. CDR3 coding DNA: TGTGCCAGCACCCAATCGGGCTCTGGAAACACCATATATTTT. This sequence encodes CASTQSGSGNTIYF.